This T cell receptor (beta chain) stems from a study of cytomegalovirus exposure and HLA in healthy donors. It was with 60 Vbeta and 13 Jbeta primers that the PCR ran. Sequenced by immunoSEQ multiplex PCR; TCRdb stores in-frame clones only, minus some. The repertoire holds 100,000 to 150,000 clones, over 9.5% seen once, with just over 4.5% in the top ten. J lost 3 bases, V lost 2 bases, and 4 bases had no gene match. The CDR3 consists of 15 residues. Germline V lookup: CDR1 MNHEY, CDR2 SMNVEV (reference sequence). Sequencing input: PBMCs. This sequence was found in a woman between 18 and 29 years old in good health and CMV-seropositive. The rearrangement links TRBV27 to TRBJ2-1, with 7 bases fitting TRBD2. The DNA of the CDR3 is TGTGCCAGCAGTTTAGGCGGGAGCTTCTACAATGAGCAGTTCTTC. Its protein product is CASSLGGSFYNEQFF.